This TCR beta chain comes out of a study of blood T cell repertoires in COVID-19. Study information: The origin of the acute and convalescent COVID-19 samples was the United States, Italy and Spain.

Clinical histories supplied by participants themselves formed the basis of cohort assignment. This CDR3 contains 11 residues. V gave up 4 bases and J gave up 5 bases, with 3 bases separating them. Germline values: CDR1 MNHNY, CDR2 SVGAGI (reference sequence). The method was immunoSEQ multiplex PCR; TCRdb's version includes in-frame clones alone and lacks a portion of them. The sample lists approximately 170,000 clones, about 88% occurring once. This clonotype originated in a woman between 18 and 30 years old who had recovered from COVID-19. This rearrangement joins TRBV6-6 to TRBJ1-5; the D is unclear. Sequencing was done on a sample of PBMCs or T cells enriched from blood (not recorded which). The CDR3 loop is CASSSDQPQHF. The CDR3 nucleotides read TGTGCCAGCAGTTCCGATCAGCCCCAGCATTTT.